This entry lists 17 T cell receptor beta chains sequenced from one sample in a study of cytomegalovirus exposure and HLA in healthy donors. The PCR was carried out with 60 Vbeta primers and 13 Jbeta primers. The protocol was immunoSEQ multiplex PCR, while the TCRdb copy is restricted to in-frame clones and leaves out a portion. This table holds approximately 130,000 clones, around 70% found once. The specimen sequenced was PBMCs. The receptors originated from a man aged 25 to 40 in good health and CMV-seronegative.

The chain combines TRBV6-1 with TRBJ2-1, with 8 bases fitting TRBD1. The CDR3 is 16 residues long. The V gene's germline CDR1 is MNHNS and CDR2 SASEGT. J gave up 2 bases and V 3 bases, and 6 bases lay outside the gene matches. CDR3 residues: CASSDQDRAPYNEQFF. Written as DNA, the CDR3 is TGTGCCAGCAGTGACCAGGACAGGGCCCCCTACAATGAGCAGTTCTTC.

This clone was seen once. V gene TRBV27 combines with J gene TRBJ1-1; the D gene is possibly TRBD1 (5 bases). The length of the CDR3 is 15 residues. Per the germline V gene, CDR1 is MNHEY and CDR2 is SMNVEV (reference sequence). Trimming took off 11 bases at V and 1 base at J, with 20 bases between the two ends. The CDR3 nucleotides read TGTGCCGTGTGGGGGGGGTCCGACCCGAACACTGAAGCTTTCTTT. Encoded protein: CAVWGGSDPNTEAFF.

The chain joins TRBV5-1 to TRBJ2-3; possible D gene TRBD1, 5 bases. Germline V gene sequence: CDR1 SGHRS, CDR2 YFSETQ. Trimming left V 0 bases short and J 5 bases short, with 10 bases between. The CDR3 has 14 residues. The CDR3: CASSLGRVGDTQYF. The CDR3 DNA follows: TGCGCCAGCAGCTTGGGCAGGGTCGGAGATACGCAGTATTTT. Complete variable domain (other parts from reference TRBV5-1 and TRBJ2-3): KAGVTQTPRYLIKTRGQQVTLSCSPISGHRSVSWYQQTPGQGLQFLFEYFSETQRNKGNFPGRFSGRQFSNSRSEMNVSTLELGDSALYLCASSLGRVGDTQYFGPGTRLTVL.

V and J are TRBV7-9 and TRBJ2-1, with TRBD2 matching over 8 bases. CDR3 length equals 15 residues. CDR1 SEHNR and CDR2 FQNEAQ come from the germline V gene (reference sequence). V was clipped by 5 bases and J by 9 bases; unmatched bases: 12. CDR3 sequence: CASSQREFGGTEQFF. CDR3 in DNA: TGTGCCAGCAGCCAGCGGGAGTTTGGCGGGACTGAGCAGTTCTTC. The full variable domain, in which reference TRBV7-9 and TRBJ2-1 provide the parts outside the CDR3, is DTGVSQNPRHKITKRGQNVTFRCDPISEHNRLYWYRQTLGQGPEFLTYFQNEAQLEKSRLLSDRFSAERPKGSFSTLEIQRTEQGDSAMYLCASSQREFGGTEQFFGPGTRLTVL.

V usage is TRBV19 and J usage is TRBJ2-6; D is possibly TRBD1 (6 bases). The CDR3 is 16 amino acids. V was cut by 5 bases and J by 4 bases, with 15 bases left in between. Germline CDR1 and CDR2: LNHDA and SQIVND (reference sequence). CDR3 coding DNA: TGTGCCAGTAGTTTGGGCAGGGGTTCAGGGGCCAACGTCCTGACTTTC. Its protein is CASSLGRGSGANVLTF. Together with reference TRBV19 and TRBJ2-6, the CDR3 gives the full variable domain: DGGITQSPKYLFRKEGQNVTLSCEQNLNHDAMYWYRQDPGQGLRLIYYSQIVNDFQKGDIAEGYSVSREKKESFPLTVTSAQKNPTAFYLCASSLGRGSGANVLTFGAGSRLTVL.

The sample holds one count of this clone. The chain has TRBV6-5 and TRBJ1-3, with a possible D match to TRBD1 (5 bases). Trimming removed 8 bases from V and 2 bases from J, with 10 bases in between. The CDR3 is 13 residues long. Germline V gene data show CDR1 as MNHEY and CDR2 as SVGAGI. CDR3 nucleotides: TGTGCCAGCTCCTCGGGGGCTGGAAACACCATATATTTT. Translation gives CASSSGAGNTIYF.

This clone was counted a single time. The gene calls are TRBV6-5 and TRBJ2-5, with 7 bases lining up with TRBD1. This CDR3 is built from 15 residues. V trimming: 2 bases; J trimming: 11 bases; junction bases outside the gene matches: 14. CDR1 and CDR2 (germline): MNHEY, SVGAGI. CDR3 loop: CASSYDMTGMGEQYF. The CDR3 DNA reads TGTGCCAGCAGTTACGATATGACAGGGATGGGAGAGCAGTACTTC.

The chain has TRBV19 and TRBJ1-5; 11 positions agree with TRBD1. CDR3 length: 15 amino acids. V was pared by 7 bases and J by 4 bases, with 6 bases of the junction left unmatched. The germline gives CDR1 LNHDA, CDR2 SQIVND (reference sequence). This CDR3 is CASKRDRGKNQPQHF. DNA for the CDR3: TGTGCCAGTAAGAGGGACAGGGGGAAGAATCAGCCCCAGCATTTT.

The chain links TRBV4-1 to TRBJ2-1; 10 nucleotides agree with TRBD2. CDR1 MGHRA and CDR2 YSYEKL come from the germline V gene. This CDR3 has 16 amino acids. The junction had 7 bases not matched to a gene; V was cut back by 1 base and J by 7 bases. The CDR3 region is CASSQGGAGGPNEQFF. DNA of the CDR3: TGCGCCAGCAGCCAAGGAGGAGCGGGGGGGCCAAATGAGCAGTTCTTC.

The chain links TRBV7-3 to TRBJ2-1; possible D gene TRBD1, 5 bases. Germline V lookup: CDR1 SGHTA, CDR2 FQGTGA. The CDR3 covers 13 residues. Trimming stripped 2 bases from V and 10 bases from J, with 12 bases between. The CDR3 is CASSLGASREQFF. In nucleotides, the CDR3 is TGTGCCAGCAGCTTAGGGGCCTCCCGGGAGCAGTTCTTC. Variable domain in full (rest from reference TRBV7-3 and TRBJ2-1): GAGVSQTPSNKVTEKGKYVELRCDPISGHTALYWYRQSLGQGPEFLIYFQGTGAADDSGLPNDRFFAVRPEGSVSTLKIQRTERGDSAVYLCASSLGASREQFFGPGTRLTVL.

This clone has a count of ten or more. The rearrangement joins TRBV4-3 to TRBJ2-3; 8 bases are shared with TRBD2. Germline V lookup: CDR1 LGHNA, CDR2 YSLEER. V lost 6 bases, J lost 6 bases, and 5 bases stayed unmatched. The CDR3 has 13 amino acids. CDR3 amino acids: CASRGLASDTQYF. The CDR3 nucleotides are TGCGCCAGCAGAGGACTAGCCTCTGATACGCAGTATTTT.

The V gene is TRBV30, the J gene TRBJ1-1; D may be TRBD1 (6 bases). The CDR3 loop spans 15 amino acids. Looked up from germline, CDR1 is GTSNPN and CDR2 is SVGIG (reference sequence). The germline V and J ends were trimmed by 4 bases and 0 bases, with 15 bases remaining between them. The CDR3 sequence: CAWIYSGTLNTEAFF. Here the CDR3 DNA reads TGTGCCTGGATCTATTCCGGGACACTGAACACTGAAGCTTTCTTT.

This clone was observed a single time. The chain couples TRBV28 to TRBJ2-7, with D perhaps matching TRBD2 (5 bases). The germline CDR1 and CDR2 sequences are MDHEN and SYDVKM. V lost 7 bases and J 3 bases, leaving 16 bases between the germline ends. This CDR3 is built from 14 residues. The CDR3 sequence: CASTDPGSSYEQYF. In nucleotides, the CDR3 is TGTGCCAGCACCGACCCGGGGTCCAGCTACGAGCAGTACTTC.

The chain is built from TRBV30 and TRBJ2-3, with 10 bases lining up with TRBD1. The CDR3 is made up of 17 amino acids. Germline V gene lookup returns CDR1 GTSNPN and CDR2 SVGIG (reference sequence). V shed 0 bases and J 2 bases; nucleotides not matched to a gene: 8. The CDR3 nucleotides are TGTGCCTGGAGTGTATGGGACAGGGGCCCGAACACAGATACGCAGTATTTT. The encoded protein is CAWSVWDRGPNTDTQYF. The complete variable domain, with remaining parts taken from reference TRBV30 and TRBJ2-3, reads SQTIHQWPATLVQPVGSPLSLECTVEGTSNPNLYWYRQAAGRGLQLLFYSVGIGQISSEVPQNLSASRPQDRQFILSSKKLLLSDSGFYLCAWSVWDRGPNTDTQYFGPGTRLTVL.

V and J are TRBV5-4 and TRBJ1-1; D gene uncertain. V was trimmed by 5 bases and J by 0 bases, leaving 8 bases between them. Germline CDR1 is SGHNT and CDR2 is YYREEE (reference sequence). This CDR3 has 13 amino acids. CDR3: CASSPIMNTEAFF. The CDR3 DNA reads as TGTGCCAGCAGTCCAATCATGAACACTGAAGCTTTCTTT.

This chain uses TRBV10-3 with TRBJ1-1; TRBD1 might be the D (6 bases). Germline values: CDR1 ENHRY, CDR2 SYGVKD. The V and J ends lost 2 bases and 4 bases respectively, with 17 bases between them. CDR3 length: 16 amino acids. CDR3 nucleotides: TGTGCCATCAGTGAGGGCAAGGGGGGGGCGCGCACTGAAGCTTTCTTT. Amino acids: CAISEGKGGARTEAFF.

The V gene is TRBV14, the J gene TRBJ2-1; 7 bases agree with TRBD2. V lost 4 bases and J lost 5; bases outside the gene matches: 5. The CDR3 consists of 14 residues. The germline gives CDR1 SGHDN, CDR2 FVKESK. This chain's CDR3 is CASSPPGLNNEQFF. Here the CDR3 DNA reads TGTGCCAGCAGCCCCCCGGGACTAAACAATGAGCAGTTCTTC.